This T cell receptor (beta chain) emerged from a study of response to subunit inactivated influenza vaccine. Findings and limits, study-wide: Every seasonal influenza vaccination brings in few new T cells, the authors suggested.

This CDR3 contains 15 residues. V was pared by 2 bases and J by 0 bases, with 8 bases between. As regards this clonotype: Its antigen is currently unknown.

TCRdb called the RT-PCR reads again in MiXCR, with one record for every CDR3 protein. Of 530,000 or so distinct CDR3 sequences in the sample, 12% to 15% were seen once. The genes are TRBV12-3 or TRBV12-4 and TRBJ1-5; D unclear. The sequencing here drew on PBMCs from blood, taken 11 to 12 days after vaccination. This TCR derives from a man aged 50 or older who received an inactivated influenza vaccine. The CDR3 bases are TGTGCCAGCAGTTTATCCCCTTATAGCAATCAGCCCCAGCATTTT. Translated, it gives CASSLSPYSNQPQHF.